This entry lists 18 T cell receptor beta chains sequenced from one sample in a study of shared clonotypes between healthy human individuals. Assay used: immunoSEQ multiplex PCR; TCRdb lists only in-frame clones, some missing. The sample lists around 650,000 clones, 95% to 97% occurring once. CD45RO-negative CD8 cells positively selected for CCR7 made up the naive population, which excluded terminally differentiated effector memory CD45RA+ cells. Sequenced sample: naive CD8+ T cells sorted from blood. These receptors all stem from a woman aged 25 to 45 in good health.

This chain links TRBV28 with TRBJ2-7; TRBD2 agrees at 9 bases. V trimming: 4 bases; J trimming: 2 bases; junction bases outside the gene matches: 6. Germline V CDR1 and CDR2: MDHEN, SYDVKM. This CDR3 is 15 amino acids long. CDR3 DNA: TGTGCCAGCAGTTCTTGGACTAGCGAGGCCTACGAGCAGTACTTC. This gives the protein CASSSWTSEAYEQYF.

V gene TRBV28 combines with J gene TRBJ2-7; 12 nucleotides agree with TRBD2. V gave up 9 bases and J gave up 6 bases; unmatched junction bases: 6. Per the germline V gene, CDR1 is MDHEN and CDR2 is SYDVKM. The CDR3 is 13 amino acids. The CDR3 DNA is TGTGCCAGTTATATGACTAGCGGGAGCGAGCAGTACTTC. Translating it yields CASYMTSGSEQYF.

V and J are TRBV28 and TRBJ2-5; 10 bases line up with TRBD1. Near its end, the DNA agrees better with TRBJ2-7, so the J call may be wrong. Germline CDR1 and CDR2: MDHEN and SYDVKM. CDR3 length: 12 amino acids. The CDR3 is CASSGTGAEQYF. The DNA for the CDR3 is TGTGCCAGCTCGGGGACAGGGGCCGAGCAGTACTTC.

This sequence joins TRBV29-1 and TRBJ2-7; 9 bases agree with TRBD2. The CDR3 is 14 amino acids. Germline trimming cut 3 bases from V and 2 bases from J; bases unmatched to any gene: 5. Per the germline V gene, CDR1 is SQVTM and CDR2 is ANQGSEA. The CDR3 bases are TGCAGCGTTGATGTGACTAGCGGAACCTACGAGCAGTACTTC. Translation gives CSVDVTSGTYEQYF.

The V gene is TRBV7-9, the J gene TRBJ1-4, with D perhaps matching TRBD1 (5 bases). The germline gives CDR1 SEHNR, CDR2 FQNEAQ (reference sequence). Trimming pared 8 bases from V and 1 base from J, leaving 11 bases between. This CDR3 comprises 14 residues. The DNA for the CDR3 is TGTGCCAGCGATCCGGGACTAACTAATGAAAAACTGTTTTTT. Protein: CASDPGLTNEKLFF.

The chain links TRBV5-1 to TRBJ2-1; 8 bases fit TRBD2. CDR3 length equals 17 residues. Germline assignment: CDR1 SGHRS and CDR2 YFSETQ. The J segment lost 1 base and the V segment lost 0 bases, leaving 6 bases of the junction unmatched. CDR3 in DNA: TGCGCCAGCAGCTTGGGCGAGCGGGAGCGGTCCTACAATGAGCAGTTCTTC. This codes for CASSLGERERSYNEQFF. The full variable domain, completed using reference TRBV5-1 and TRBJ2-1, is KAGVTQTPRYLIKTRGQQVTLSCSPISGHRSVSWYQQTPGQGLQFLFEYFSETQRNKGNFPGRFSGRQFSNSRSEMNVSTLELGDSALYLCASSLGERERSYNEQFFGPGTRLTVL.

The chain joins TRBV11-2 to TRBJ2-6, with no clear D. Germline V lookup: CDR1 SGHAT, CDR2 FQNNGV. This CDR3 comprises 15 residues. V was cut by 6 bases and J by 0 bases, with 9 bases left in between. CDR3 amino acids: CASRAPFSGANVLTF. The DNA of the CDR3 is TGTGCCAGCAGGGCGCCCTTCTCTGGGGCCAACGTCCTGACTTTC.

The chain is built from TRBV10-3 and TRBJ2-1; TRBD1 matches 8 bases. The CDR3 runs to 18 residues. V trimming: 0 bases; J trimming: 1 base; junction bases outside the gene matches: 8. CDR1 and CDR2 (germline): ENHRY, SYGVKD. CDR3: CAISESMGQVVSYNEQFF. CDR3 sequence (DNA): TGTGCCATCAGTGAGTCAATGGGACAGGTCGTTTCCTACAATGAGCAGTTCTTC.

The rearrangement links TRBV19 to TRBJ2-2; maybe TRBD1 (5 bases). Germline V gives CDR1 LNHDA, CDR2 SQIVND (reference sequence). The ends were cut back, 6 bases at V and 4 bases at J, with 6 bases in the middle. CDR3 length equals 12 residues. The CDR3 spells CASSRATGELFF. The DNA for the CDR3 is TGTGCCAGTAGCAGGGCCACCGGGGAGCTGTTTTTT.

J is TRBJ2-6 and V is TRBV4-1; TRBD2 matches 12 bases. V lost 5 bases to trimming and J lost 0 bases; unmatched junction nucleotides: 2. CDR1 is MGHRA, CDR2 YSYEKL, per germline. The CDR3 totals 17 residues. CDR3 sequence (DNA): TGCGCCAGCAGCTGGACTAGCGGGAACTCTGGGGCCAACGTCCTGACTTTC. It is translated as CASSWTSGNSGANVLTF.

The chain carries TRBV27 and TRBJ2-7; D possibly corresponds to TRBD2 (5 bases). With 2 bases removed from V and 3 bases from J, the gap between germline ends came to 14 bases. Germline assignment: CDR1 MNHEY and CDR2 SMNVEV (reference sequence). This CDR3 region has 15 residues. CDR3 in DNA: TGTGCCAGCAGTTTAAGCGCAGCGGCGAACTACGAGCAGTACTTC. The encoded protein is CASSLSAAANYEQYF.

This clone was counted once. J is TRBJ1-1 and V is TRBV5-1, with a tentative D call TRBD1 (6 bases). Germline V CDR1 and CDR2: SGHRS, YFSETQ. This CDR3 region has 14 residues. Trimming cost V 0 bases and J 1 base, with 7 bases left between them. DNA of the CDR3: TGCGCCAGCAGCTTGGACAGGGCGAACACTGAAGCTTTCTTT. The encoded protein is CASSLDRANTEAFF. The variable domain in full, completed from reference TRBV5-1 and TRBJ1-1, reads KAGVTQTPRYLIKTRGQQVTLSCSPISGHRSVSWYQQTPGQGLQFLFEYFSETQRNKGNFPGRFSGRQFSNSRSEMNVSTLELGDSALYLCASSLDRANTEAFFGQGTRLTVV.

The CDR3 nucleotides are TGTGCCTGGGCGACAGGGGTGGGTTCACCCCTCCACTTT. Encoded protein: CAWATGVGSPLHF. The chain employs TRBV30 and TRBJ1-6; TRBD1 aligns across 8 bases. Germline V CDR1 and CDR2: GTSNPN, SVGIG (reference sequence). The junction had 6 bases not matched to a gene; V was cut back by 5 bases and J by 9 bases. The CDR3 is 13 residues long.

The gene calls are TRBV5-1 and TRBJ2-3; TRBD2 matches 9 bases. The length of the CDR3 is 16 residues. V trimming: 4 bases; J trimming: 3 bases; junction bases outside the gene matches: 9. Germline V gene data show CDR1 as SGHRS and CDR2 as YFSETQ. CDR3 nucleotide sequence: TGCGCCAGCAGCCAAAATAGCGGGAGAAGGACAGATACGCAGTATTTT. It specifies CASSQNSGRRTDTQYF.

To note about this clone: The same CDR3 arises from other DNA sequences in this sample as well. The chain recombines TRBV27 with TRBJ2-1; D is ambiguous. Trimming pared 0 bases from V and 6 bases from J, leaving 3 bases between. The CDR3 has 12 amino acids. Germline values: CDR1 MNHEY, CDR2 SMNVEV (reference sequence). CDR3 sequence: CASSLSGNEQFF. The DNA of the CDR3 is TGTGCCAGCAGTTTATCTGGCAATGAGCAGTTCTTC.

The chain combines TRBV27 with TRBJ1-2, with D possibly being TRBD1 (6 bases). The V end was cut by 3 bases, the J end by 3 bases, with 17 bases between. CDR1 and CDR2 from the germline V gene are MNHEY and SMNVEV (reference sequence). This CDR3 has 16 residues. DNA of the CDR3: TGTGCCAGCAGTTTGGGGGGGCAGGGCAAAGACTATGGCTACACCTTC. Translation gives CASSLGGQGKDYGYTF.

The chain combines TRBV5-1 with TRBJ2-7; D remains unclear. Between the trimmed V and J ends, which lost 0 bases and 3 bases, there was a span of 7 bases. CDR1 SGHRS and CDR2 YFSETQ come from the germline V gene. The CDR3 length is 13 residues. CDR3 DNA sequence: TGCGCCAGCAGCTTGGACGGCCACTACGAGCAGTACTTC. Its translation: CASSLDGHYEQYF.

The rearrangement uses TRBV7-9 and TRBJ2-7, with 8 bases matching TRBD2. CDR3 size: 16 residues. Per germline, CDR1 SEHNR and CDR2 FQNEAQ (reference sequence). Losses at the gene ends were 3 bases for V and 3 bases for J; bases not matched to a gene: 10. The CDR3 protein is CASSFHSGGGSYEQYF. The CDR3 DNA follows: TGTGCCAGCAGCTTCCATTCTGGCGGGGGGAGCTACGAGCAGTACTTC.